The next 8 T cell receptor beta chains were all read from a single sample in a study of post-analysis software for immune sequencing data (dated by TCRdb to about 2015). Paper-wide results and their limitations: Patients showed significantly higher frequencies than controls for several TRBV segments, among them TRBV5-6, TRBV5-1 and TRBV20-1.

No antigens are known for them. Libraries were prepared through PCR. Sequenced using an Illumina HiSeq 2500. To reduce PCR and sequencing biases, unique molecular identifiers were incorporated into the TCR beta cDNA libraries. TCRdb handled the public reads itself, with Q25 trimming in fastp and clone calling in MiXCR, and kept productive beta chains. Each CDR3 protein gets just one entry, which takes the most common genes and DNA from the rows behind it. The sample table records roughly 600,000 distinct CDR3 sequences; roughly 47% of these occur just once. The top ten clones comprise around 1.7% of the sample. Specimen: blood. All receptors come from a girl aged 10-17 years with multiple sclerosis.

The chain carries TRBV12-3 or TRBV12-4 and TRBJ2-3; 11 nucleotides agree with TRBD2. The trim removed 4 bases at V and 6 bases at J, leaving 6 bases unmatched. This CDR3 has 15 amino acids. This CDR3 is CASSCSGGAGDTQYF. The CDR3, as DNA: TGTGCCAGCAGTTGTAGCGGGGGGGCCGGGGATACGCAGTATTTT.

The rearrangement joins TRBV12-3 or TRBV12-4 to TRBJ2-4; 12 bases fit TRBD2. The CDR3 is 14 amino acids. V was clipped by 5 bases and J by 13 bases; unmatched bases: 9. The CDR3 region has the DNA TGTGCCAGCAGTATTAGGACTAGCGGGGCCTTCCAGTACTTC. Amino acids: CASSIRTSGAFQYF.

The rearrangement joins TRBV20-1 to TRBJ2-5; perhaps TRBD2 as D (5 bases). From germline, CDR1 is DFQATT and CDR2 SNEGSKA (reference sequence). With 0 bases removed from V and 10 bases from J, the gap between germline ends came to 18 bases. CDR3 size: 14 residues. The CDR3 bases are TGCAGTGCTAGAGAGAAGCCTAGCTCGGGGAGCCAGTACTTC. This encodes CSAREKPSSGSQYF.

This clonotype was recorded a few times. This sequence joins TRBV29-1 and TRBJ2-7; tentatively, D is TRBD2 (6 bases). V lost 7 bases and J lost 5, with 15 bases in between. This CDR3 region has 12 residues. Germline V CDR1 and CDR2: SQVTM, ANQGSEA. The CDR3 DNA reads as TGCAGCGGCCGTCGGGGGTCGGACGAGCAGTACTTC. Translated, it gives CSGRRGSDEQYF.

This clonotype was observed a handful of times. The genes are TRBV10-3 and TRBJ1-2; maybe TRBD1 (5 bases). The germline V gene has CDR1 ENHRY and CDR2 SYGVKD. The CDR3 sequence is 14 residues long. Trimming stripped 6 bases from V and 4 bases from J, with 15 bases between. CDR3 coding DNA: TGTGCCATCAGGAGCGAGGGGCTGTCCTATGGCTACACCTTC. It codes for CAIRSEGLSYGYTF.

This clonotype was recorded many times. The gene calls are TRBV12-3 or TRBV12-4 and TRBJ2-1; tentative D call: TRBD2 (6 bases). V dropped 1 base and J dropped 4 bases, with 8 bases sitting between them. This CDR3 has 14 residues. CDR3: CASSLGTTYNEQFF. CDR3 nucleotides: TGTGCCAGCAGTTTAGGGACTACATACAATGAGCAGTTCTTC.

This clonotype came up a few times. The rearrangement links TRBV29-1 to TRBJ1-2, with 12 bases matching TRBD1. Germline V gene lookup returns CDR1 SQVTM and CDR2 ANQGSEA. This CDR3 has 17 residues. V lost 6 bases, J lost 4 bases, and 15 bases stayed unmatched. In DNA form, the CDR3 reads TGCAGCGTCCCGGGGGGGACAGGGGGCACGGACGGCTATGGCTACACCTTC. Encoded protein: CSVPGGTGGTDGYGYTF. The full variable domain, rest sourced from reference TRBV29-1 and TRBJ1-2, is SAVISQKPSRDICQRGTSLTIQCQVDSQVTMMFWYRQQPGQSLTLIATANQGSEATYESGFVIDKFPISRPNLTFSTLTVSNMSPEDSSIYLCSVPGGTGGTDGYGYTFGSGTRLTVV.

This clonotype was counted a few times. The chain uses TRBV6-6 and TRBJ2-7; 8 bases are shared with TRBD1. Germline loops: CDR1 MNHNY, CDR2 SVGAGI (reference sequence). The CDR3 covers 15 residues. Germline trimming cut 6 bases from V and 2 bases from J; bases unmatched to any gene: 9. The CDR3 region has the DNA TGTGCCAGCAGGTTCTCCAGGGGGCACACCTACGAGCAGTACTTC. It is translated as CASRFSRGHTYEQYF.